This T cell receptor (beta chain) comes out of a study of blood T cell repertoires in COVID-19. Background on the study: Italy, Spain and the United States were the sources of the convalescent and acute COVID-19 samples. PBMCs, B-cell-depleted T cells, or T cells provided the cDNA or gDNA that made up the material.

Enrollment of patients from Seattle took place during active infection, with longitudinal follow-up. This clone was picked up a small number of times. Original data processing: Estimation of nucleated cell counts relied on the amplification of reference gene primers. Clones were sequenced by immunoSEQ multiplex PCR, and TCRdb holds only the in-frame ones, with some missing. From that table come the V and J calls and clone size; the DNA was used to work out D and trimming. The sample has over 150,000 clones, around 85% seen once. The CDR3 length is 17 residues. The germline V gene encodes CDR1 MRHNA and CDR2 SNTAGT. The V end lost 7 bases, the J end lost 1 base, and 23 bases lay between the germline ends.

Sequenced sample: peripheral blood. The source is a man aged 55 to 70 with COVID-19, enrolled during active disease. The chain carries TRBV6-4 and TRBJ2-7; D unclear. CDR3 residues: CASNQPGARYLSYEQYF. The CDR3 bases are TGTGCCAGCAACCAACCCGGAGCACGATACCTATCCTACGAGCAGTACTTC.